This T cell receptor (beta chain) was recorded in a study of blood T cell repertoires in COVID-19. Study-wide background: Sites in the United States, Italy and Spain provided acute and convalescent COVID-19 samples. T cells, B-cell-depleted T cells, or PBMCs provided the cDNA or gDNA that served as material.

Per the original methods: Scientists estimated how many nucleated cells there were by amplifying reference gene primers. TCRdb keeps only in-frame clones here, not all; method: immunoSEQ multiplex PCR. The DNA gave D and trimming, while V, J and clone size come from that table. The top ten clones hold approximately 1.2% of a sample with fewer than 200,000 clones, under 85% of them seen once. V was trimmed by 6 bases and J by 5 bases, leaving 19 bases between them. The germline V gene has CDR1 MNHEY and CDR2 SVGAGI. The CDR3 has 15 amino acids. This receptor was obtained from a man aged 60-69 years who had recovered from COVID-19. Sequenced sample: peripheral blood. The rearrangement links TRBV6-5 to TRBJ2-5; no clear D. CDR3 DNA sequence: TGTGCCAGCAGCCGGCCCACTTCCCGGGTGGAGACCCAGTACTTC. Its protein is CASSRPTSRVETQYF.